This T cell receptor (beta chain) was obtained from a study of identical twins. General study points: High-abundance cord blood beta clonotypes had fewer insertions; memory repertoires showed none.

The CDR3 is made up of 16 amino acids. After removal of 5 bases from V and 0 bases from J, the junction contained 4 bases not matched to a gene. This clonotype has more than one count but fewer than ten. Its cognate antigen is unknown. The authors used template switching to add a universal primer site and gave cDNA unique molecular identifiers. TCRdb recomputed calls from the 5' RACE reads with MiXCR, one row per CDR3 protein. The sample records around 530,000 distinct CDR3 sequences, approximately 14% being singletons. These same data were also listed under a study on yellow fever vaccine responses in identical twins.

The receptor comes from a woman in her late teens or twenties in good health. Sample: CD4+ T cells sorted from blood. The rearrangement joins TRBV12-3 or TRBV12-4 to TRBJ2-4, with 10 bases that match TRBD2. CDR3 sequence: CASSPSGSSAKNIQYF. The CDR3 DNA is TGTGCCAGCAGTCCTAGCGGGAGCTCAGCCAAAAACATTCAGTACTTC.